This T cell receptor beta chain is drawn from a study of cytomegalovirus exposure and HLA in healthy donors. Overall study findings and caveats: There were over 150 TCR beta chains listed as cytomegalovirus-associated.

Remarks on this clone: Its antigen is as yet unknown.

The CDR3 sequence is 15 residues long. J was trimmed by 4 bases and V by 3 bases; bases with no gene match: 9. 60 Vbeta and 13 Jbeta primers were used in PCR. Generated by immunoSEQ multiplex PCR, the TCRdb table keeps only in-frame clones and is missing some. Among 150,000 to 180,000 clones, 75% to 85% were seen once, and the ten largest hold about 8.3%. The chain employs TRBV5-3 and TRBJ2-5, with 7 nucleotides matching TRBD2. TRBV5-3 qualifies as an ORF whose function is uncertain. Source material: PBMCs. This TCR derives from a man aged 25-45 years in good health and CMV-seropositive. CDR3 residues: CARSWQGGSTETQYF. CDR3 bases: TGTGCCAGAAGCTGGCAGGGAGGGTCGACAGAGACCCAGTACTTC.